This record concerns one TCR beta chain sequence. The antigen remains undetermined. The authors reverse transcribed all of the isolated RNA, so sequencing captured expressed TCRB transcripts. Assay: immunoSEQ multiplex PCR; the TCRdb copy retains only in-frame clones and omits some. In the table there are about 160,000 clones, about 9% of which are singletons. These data belong to a study of beta chain features in type 1 diabetes. Study background: Sorted cells examined across all samples numbered 107,917,701.

CD45RO/CCR7/CD25/CD127/CD95/CD27 separated CD4+ naive, central memory, regulatory and stem cell-like memory cells by sorting. Study results and limitations: TCRB repertoires of naive, central memory and Treg cells appeared more similar among patients than among healthy donors. A moderate, significant TCRB CDR3 shortening appeared in type 1 diabetes across four CD4+ subsets. The study found fewer insertions and more deletions at VDJ junctions in type 1 diabetes patients.

This TCR came from a woman younger than 45 with type 1 diabetes. Sequences were obtained from central memory CD4+ T cells from blood.

The CDR3 nucleotides are TGTGCCAGTAGCTACCCAGGGTCTGGCGAGCAGTACTTC. This gives the protein CASSYPGSGEQYF. This chain connects TRBV19 to TRBJ2-7, with D perhaps matching TRBD1 (5 bases). Germline CDR1 and CDR2: LNHDA and SQIVND (reference sequence). The CDR3 loop spans 13 amino acids. V was cut by 6 bases and J by 6 bases, with 15 bases left in between.